The 11 T cell receptor beta chains below were found in one sample sequenced in a study of T-cell memory formation after mild COVID-19. TCRdb used MiXCR to reprocess the 5' RACE reads, holding one entry per CDR3 protein. The table includes approximately 210,000 distinct CDR3 sequences, 10% detected once. Material: PBMCs or a T cell subset sorted from them (not recorded which). The receptors stem from a man aged 18 to 35 who had mild COVID-19 (a few samples of this study predate the infection). Cell type and time point are not known.

The chain uses TRBV12-3 or TRBV12-4 and TRBJ2-7, with 7 bases identical to TRBD2. The CDR3 consists of 14 residues. The J segment lost 3 bases and the V segment lost 3 bases, leaving 5 bases of the junction unmatched. For the CDR3, the DNA is TGTGCCAGCAGTTTTGGAGGGAGGGGCTACGAGCAGTACTTC. Encoded protein: CASSFGGRGYEQYF.

This clonotype occurred many times. V gene TRBV7-2 combines with J gene TRBJ2-1, with 9 bases aligning to TRBD2. The trim removed 0 bases at V and 6 bases at J, leaving 3 bases unmatched. The germline CDR1 and CDR2 sequences are SGHTA and FQGNSA. This CDR3 is 15 amino acids long. For the CDR3, the DNA is TGTGCCAGCAGCTTAGCGCGGGGGGGCCGCAATGAGCAGTTCTTC. This gives the protein CASSLARGGRNEQFF.

This clonotype was seen only a few times. The chain uses TRBV6-2 or TRBV6-3 and TRBJ2-7; 7 bases fit TRBD2. Germline values: CDR1 MNHEY, CDR2 SVGEGT. The V and J ends lost 0 bases and 2 bases, in that order; junction bases with no gene match: 7. The CDR3 spans 16 residues. The DNA for the CDR3 is TGTGCCAGCAGTTACTCATTTGGGACTAACCCCTACGAGCAGTACTTC. Its protein product is CASSYSFGTNPYEQYF.

This clonotype was seen more than once but under ten times. The chain uses TRBV5-6 and TRBJ2-3, with 9 bases that match TRBD2. The CDR3 is 13 residues long. After removal of 6 bases from V and 4 bases from J, the junction contained 3 bases not matched to a gene. Germline values: CDR1 SGHDT, CDR2 YYEEEE. The CDR3 DNA is TGTGCCAGCATGGTAGCGGGGGCAGATACGCAGTATTTT. Encoded protein: CASMVAGADTQYF.

The rearrangement uses TRBV7-2 and TRBJ2-2; TRBD2 matches 10 bases. With 1 base clipped from V and 6 bases from J, the junction kept 20 bases outside the gene matches. Looked up from germline, CDR1 is SGHTA and CDR2 is FQGNSA. The CDR3 contains 21 residues. CDR3 bases: TGTGCCAGCAGCTTAGGAGCCCAGGGGGCTCTAGCGGGGGAGTTCCCCGGGGAGCTGTTTTTT. This codes for CASSLGAQGALAGEFPGELFF.

The chain couples TRBV18 to TRBJ2-5, with D uncertain. CDR3 size: 15 residues. The germline gives CDR1 KGHSH, CDR2 LQKENI. V lost 2 bases and J lost 2, with 12 bases in between. DNA of the CDR3: TGTGCCAGCTCACCAGGGCAGAGTCTACAAGAGACCCAGTACTTC. This sequence encodes CASSPGQSLQETQYF.

The table lists this clonotype with a few counts. This chain joins TRBV18 and TRBJ2-5, with 9 bases lining up with TRBD2. V shed 3 bases, J shed 4 bases, and the junction held 6 bases outside the gene matches. This CDR3 is 15 amino acids long. Germline CDR1 reads KGHSH; CDR2 reads LQKENI. CDR3 region: CASSPGTSPRETQYF. CDR3 nucleotides: TGTGCCAGCTCACCCGGGACTAGCCCACGAGAGACCCAGTACTTC.

This clonotype was found many times. The CDR3 DNA reads TGTGCCAGCAGTTTATTGGGGGCCCAAGCTTTCTTT. It translates to CASSLLGAQAFF. The chain uses TRBV12-3 or TRBV12-4 and TRBJ1-1; D possibly corresponds to TRBD1 (6 bases). The CDR3 totals 12 residues. V gave up 2 bases and J gave up 9 bases, with 10 bases separating them.

V gene TRBV12-5 combines with J gene TRBJ2-3; D remains ambiguous. V was clipped by 3 bases and J by 3 bases, with 10 bases between them. The CDR3 length is 14 residues. Germline V lookup: CDR1 LGHNT, CDR2 FRNRAP. CDR3: CASGLTVWTDTQYF. The CDR3 nucleotides read TGTGCTAGTGGTTTAACCGTTTGGACAGATACGCAGTATTTT.

This clonotype turned up a few times. The chain recombines TRBV12-3 or TRBV12-4 with TRBJ1-5; D unresolved. This CDR3 is built from 13 residues. Trimming took off 1 base at V and 6 bases at J, with 7 bases between the two ends. The CDR3 loop is CASSLGISQPQHF. CDR3 sequence (DNA): TGTGCCAGCAGTTTAGGGATCAGTCAGCCCCAGCATTTT.

The CDR3 bases are TGTGCCAGCAGTTACGACAGCAAGCAGTTCTTC. Encoded protein: CASSYDSKQFF. The genes are TRBV6-2 or TRBV6-3 and TRBJ2-1; TRBD1 might be the D (5 bases). Trimming cost V 2 bases and J 11 bases, with 7 bases left between them. CDR3 length equals 11 residues. From germline, CDR1 is MNHEY and CDR2 SVGEGT.